The next 14 T cell receptor beta chains were all read from a single sample in a study of OX40 agonist ivuxolimab in advanced cancers. Some clones are missing from TCRdb's copy, which holds only in-frame ones; the method was immunoSEQ multiplex PCR. In the table there are over 45,000 clones, approximately 79% of which are singletons. This material consisted of CD4+ or CD8+ T cells sorted from blood, taken in a trial of the OX40 agonist ivuxolimab. All receptors come from an adult with an advanced solid tumor such as melanoma, head and neck, liver or kidney cancer.

The chain combines TRBV14 with TRBJ2-1; D call uncertain. V lost 1 base and J 6 bases, leaving 7 bases between the germline ends. Germline V gene sequence: CDR1 SGHDN, CDR2 FVKESK. The CDR3 spans 13 residues. This chain's CDR3 is CASSQAIGNEQFF. Written as DNA, the CDR3 is TGTGCCAGCAGCCAAGCCATAGGCAATGAGCAGTTCTTC.

V gene TRBV7-9 combines with J gene TRBJ1-1, with D perhaps matching TRBD1 (5 bases). Between the trimmed V and J ends, which lost 1 base and 1 base, there was a span of 16 bases. CDR3 length: 17 residues. From germline, CDR1 is SEHNR and CDR2 FQNEAQ (reference sequence). For the CDR3, the DNA is TGTGCCAGCAGCTTAGGTTTGGGGGAAAATAGGAACACTGAAGCTTTCTTT. This codes for CASSLGLGENRNTEAFF.

This sequence joins TRBV11-1 and TRBJ2-5; 9 bases line up with TRBD2. This CDR3 spans 14 amino acids. CDR1 and CDR2 (germline): SGHAT, FQDESV (reference sequence). V shed 3 bases, J shed 5 bases, and the junction held 4 bases outside the gene matches. CDR3 sequence: CASSFLSGSETQYF. As DNA, the CDR3 is TGTGCCAGCAGCTTCCTTAGCGGGAGTGAGACCCAGTACTTC.

The chain recombines TRBV27 with TRBJ2-5; 9 positions match TRBD1. V lost 1 base to trimming and J lost 6 bases; unmatched junction nucleotides: 6. The CDR3 length is 15 residues. The V gene's germline CDR1 is MNHEY and CDR2 SMNVEV (reference sequence). CDR3 sequence reads: CASSLFTGGGKTQYF. The CDR3 nucleotides are TGTGCCAGCAGTTTATTTACAGGGGGCGGGAAGACCCAGTACTTC.

The chain links TRBV30 to TRBJ2-3; 7 nucleotides match TRBD2. This CDR3 region has 13 residues. V was clipped by 5 bases and J by 6 bases; unmatched bases: 8. The V gene's germline CDR1 is GTSNPN and CDR2 SVGIG (reference sequence). CDR3 DNA: TGTGCCTGGGAGCGCGGGAGTACTGATACGCAGTATTTT. Protein: CAWERGSTDTQYF.

The chain carries TRBV27 and TRBJ2-6, with 12 bases lining up with TRBD1. Germline trimming cut 6 bases from V and 2 bases from J; bases unmatched to any gene: 11. Looked up from germline, CDR1 is MNHEY and CDR2 is SMNVEV (reference sequence). This CDR3 spans 19 amino acids. In DNA form, the CDR3 reads TGTGCCAGCAGCCTTACCCCCCGGGACAGGGGGCCTGGGGCCAACGTCCTGACTTTC. This gives the protein CASSLTPRDRGPGANVLTF.

The chain couples TRBV2 to TRBJ2-5; 10 bases map to TRBD2. CDR3 size: 14 residues. The germline V gene has CDR1 SNHLY and CDR2 FYNNEI. With 6 bases clipped from V and 2 bases from J, the junction kept 3 bases outside the gene matches. This chain's CDR3 is CASRLAGGQETQYF. The CDR3 nucleotides read TGTGCCAGCAGATTAGCGGGAGGACAAGAGACCCAGTACTTC.

The rearrangement uses TRBV28 and TRBJ1-5; 9 positions agree with TRBD1. Germline CDR1 and CDR2: MDHEN and SYDVKM. Trimming cost V 2 bases and J 7 bases; bases outside gene matches: 6. The CDR3 loop spans 15 amino acids. The CDR3 bases are TGTGCCAGCAGTTTAGGGACAGGGTTAGGGCAGCCCCAGCATTTT. This codes for CASSLGTGLGQPQHF.

The J gene is TRBJ1-2, the V gene TRBV5-1, with 9 positions matching TRBD1. The trim removed 2 bases at V and 4 bases at J, leaving 12 bases unmatched. The CDR3 length is 17 residues. Germline V lookup: CDR1 SGHRS, CDR2 YFSETQ. The CDR3 here is CASSFRDRDSWGYGYTF. CDR3 bases: TGCGCCAGCAGCTTCCGGGACAGGGATTCCTGGGGCTATGGCTACACCTTC.

This clone has just one count. The DNA is omitted, as the CDR3 cannot be located on it reliably, and the CDR3 follows TCRdb's listing. This rearrangement joins TRBV5-1 to TRBJ1-2. Ends included, the CDR3 has 13 residues. Germline V gene sequence: CDR1 SGHRS, CDR2 YFSETQ. CDR3 sequence: CASSFGQVAGGTF.

A few counts support this clone. The chain uses TRBV4-2 and TRBJ2-1, with a weak D call TRBD2 (6 bases). The CDR3 runs to 15 residues. Trimming cost V 4 bases and J 6 bases, with 16 bases left between them. Germline CDR1 reads LGHNA; CDR2 reads YNFKEQ. The chain's CDR3 is CASSLSLGRSNEQFF. CDR3 bases: TGTGCCAGCAGCCTATCCTTAGGGAGGAGCAATGAGCAGTTCTTC.

The V gene is TRBV15, the J gene TRBJ2-1, with D uncertain. Between the trimmed V and J ends, which lost 0 bases and 7 bases, there was a span of 7 bases. The CDR3 length is 13 residues. Germline-derived CDR1 and CDR2 are LNHNV and YYDKDF (reference sequence). Written as DNA, the CDR3 is TGTGCCACCAGCAGAGAACTGCTGAATGAGCAGTTCTTC. Residues: CATSRELLNEQFF. The variable domain in full, completed from reference TRBV15 and TRBJ2-1, reads DAMVIQNPRYQVTQFGKPVTLSCSQTLNHNVMYWYQQKSSQAPKLLFHYYDKDFNNEADTPDNFQSRRPNTSFCFLDIRSPGLGDTAMYLCATSRELLNEQFFGPGTRLTVL.

The V gene is TRBV11-2, the J gene TRBJ1-1; D is possibly TRBD1 (6 bases). The V end was cut by 5 bases, the J end by 5 bases, with 15 bases between. This CDR3 has 14 residues. Looked up from germline, CDR1 is SGHAT and CDR2 is FQNNGV. The CDR3, as DNA: TGTGCCAGCAGCCCCTCAAGGGGGGCAACTGAAGCTTTCTTT. It translates to CASSPSRGATEAFF.

The CDR3 sequence is CASSWSGANVLTF. The CDR3 region has the DNA TGTGCCAGCAGTTGGTCTGGGGCCAACGTCCTGACTTTC. The chain recombines TRBV6-6 with TRBJ2-6, with D unclear. The CDR3 is 13 residues long. Germline values: CDR1 MNHNY, CDR2 SVGAGI (reference sequence). V was cut by 4 bases and J by 1 base, with 2 bases left in between.